The 9 T cell receptor beta chains given below trace back to one sample, sequenced in a study of CD8+ T cells in alopecia areata. Treatment given: oral pan-JAK inhibitor, 5-10 mg twice daily. Following extraction, RNA underwent reverse transcription to cDNA, which served as the sequencing template. Profiled with immunoSEQ multiplex PCR; TCRdb holds only in-frame clones, not every one. The sample lists approximately 220,000 clones, around two fifths occurring once. The material sequenced was CD4+ T cells sorted from blood, taken around week 34, from a patient treated with tofacitinib. These receptors originate from a human donor with alopecia areata.

The J gene is TRBJ2-2, the V gene TRBV19; D is possibly TRBD2 (7 bases). There are 15 residues in the CDR3. Germline values: CDR1 LNHDA, CDR2 SQIVND (reference sequence). The V end was cut by 3 bases, the J end by 2 bases, with 10 bases between. CDR3 nucleotide sequence: TGTGCCAGTAGTATTCCGGGGGGCAACACCGGGGAGCTGTTTTTT. Its translation is CASSIPGGNTGELFF.

The V gene is TRBV10-3, the J gene TRBJ1-1; D is undetermined. V was clipped by 2 bases and J by 1 base, with 8 bases between them. The germline V gene has CDR1 ENHRY and CDR2 SYGVKD. The CDR3 loop spans 14 amino acids. This CDR3 reads CAISEHEGNTEAFF. In DNA, the CDR3 is TGTGCCATCAGTGAGCACGAGGGGAACACTGAAGCTTTCTTT.

Remarks on this clone: At one of its ends the junction is not consistent with the germline gene, which may arise from a read error. The V and J genes are TRBV9 and TRBJ1-6; D is undetermined. In germline, CDR1 is SGDLS, CDR2 YYNGEE. The length of the CDR3 is 14 residues. CDR3 loop: CASNVAPENSPLHF. CDR3 nucleotide sequence: TGTGCCAGCAACGTAGCCCCAGAGAATTCACCCCTCCACTTT.

J is TRBJ1-2 and V is TRBV11-2; possibly TRBD1 for D (5 bases). CDR1 and CDR2 from the germline V gene are SGHAT and FQNNGV. The ends were cut back, 5 bases at V and 6 bases at J, with 16 bases in the middle. This CDR3 spans 14 amino acids. Here the CDR3 DNA reads TGTGCCAGCAGCCTCGTAAAGGGGTTCCATGGCTACACCTTC. This sequence encodes CASSLVKGFHGYTF.

V gene TRBV6-1 combines with J gene TRBJ2-7; D is perhaps TRBD1 (5 bases). V was pared by 2 bases and J by 7 bases, with 18 bases between. This CDR3 spans 15 amino acids. Germline lookup yields CDR1 MNHNS and CDR2 SASEGT. This chain's CDR3 is CASSEFPGPPWEQYF. The CDR3 DNA sequence: TGTGCCAGCAGTGAATTCCCAGGGCCCCCCTGGGAGCAGTACTTC.

CDR3 region: CAWKGGQANTGELFF. DNA of the CDR3: TGTGCCTGGAAGGGCGGACAGGCGAACACCGGGGAGCTGTTTTTT. The chain recombines TRBV30 with TRBJ2-2; 7 bases fit TRBD1. The ends lost 4 bases at V and 0 bases at J; junction bases unmatched: 5. Germline V gene data show CDR1 as GTSNPN and CDR2 as SVGIG (reference sequence). CDR3 length: 15 residues.

V and J are TRBV7-9 and TRBJ1-2; 7 bases line up with TRBD1. V was pared by 5 bases and J by 4 bases, with 10 bases of the junction left unmatched. The CDR3 is 15 residues long. CDR1 and CDR2 from the germline V gene are SEHNR and FQNEAQ (reference sequence). In DNA form, the CDR3 reads TGTGCCAGCAGCCAACCCCCAGGGGGAGGCTATGGCTACACCTTC. Amino acids: CASSQPPGGGYGYTF.

The J gene is TRBJ1-3, the V gene TRBV7-6; D is possibly TRBD1 (5 bases). Trimming removed 4 bases from V and 4 bases from J, with 20 bases in between. Germline CDR1 is SGHVS and CDR2 is FNYEAQ. CDR3 length equals 17 residues. The CDR3 nucleotides are TGTGCCAGCAGCTCCGACCCCGGAGGGGCAGCCGGAAACACCATATATTTT. It encodes CASSSDPGGAAGNTIYF.

This clone turned up a few times. The gene calls are TRBV7-2 and TRBJ2-1; 9 nucleotides align to TRBD2. CDR3 size: 16 residues. Looked up from germline, CDR1 is SGHTA and CDR2 is FQGNSA. Trimming removed 1 base from V and 2 bases from J; junction bases left unmatched: 3. The CDR3 reads CASSLDASGTYNEQFF. As DNA, the CDR3 is TGTGCCAGCAGCTTAGATGCTAGCGGGACCTACAATGAGCAGTTCTTC.